This TCR beta chain is drawn from a study of blood T cell repertoires in COVID-19. Overall study context: The origin of the acute and convalescent COVID-19 samples was the United States, Italy and Spain.

In germline, CDR1 is SGHDT, CDR2 YYEEEE. The CDR3 has 15 residues. V lost 5 bases and J lost 7; bases outside the gene matches: 7. In the original workflow: It was from reference gene primer amplification that nucleated cell counts were estimated. Using immunoSEQ multiplex PCR, the repertoire was profiled, and TCRdb retains in-frame clones only, with some absent. V, J and clone size were drawn from that table, and D and trimming were deduced from the DNA. The sample lists fewer than 250,000 clones; 84% were seen once. The chain is built from TRBV5-6 and TRBJ1-6; 9 positions agree with TRBD1. The specimen sequenced was peripheral blood. This clonotype was obtained from a woman at least 80 years old with COVID-19, enrolled during active disease. The CDR3 reads CASSTGGKANSPLHF. The CDR3 nucleotides are TGTGCCAGCAGTACAGGGGGCAAGGCCAATTCACCCCTCCACTTT.